This TCR beta chain was sequenced for a study of blood T cells in healthy people across ages. This clonotype came up a few times. Using a J-beta primer mix together with a sample-barcoded 5' primer, a second PCR was run for roughly 6 to 11 cycles. In TCRdb, the 5' RACE reads were re-called with MiXCR into one record per CDR3 protein. The table records 730,000 or so distinct CDR3 sequences, roughly 43% of them present only once. Per sample, extraction of total RNA gave at least 5.5 micrograms in every case. The germline CDR1 and CDR2 sequences are SGHTA and FQGNSA. V dropped 11 bases and J dropped 1 base, with 20 bases sitting between them. The length of the CDR3 is 15 residues.

What was sequenced was blood. This rearrangement joins TRBV7-2 to TRBJ2-5; a weak D match, TRBD2 (7 bases). This sequence originates from an older man in good health. The CDR3 loop reads CAYREGASIQETQYF. CDR3 nucleotides: TGTGCCTACAGGGAGGGCGCGTCCATCCAAGAGACCCAGTACTTC.